This T cell receptor (beta chain) was retrieved from a study of siplizumab effects on memory and regulatory T cells. Points from the study as a whole: Sequences below about 10^-5 frequency were poorly captured, and few alloreactive clones mapped to unstimulated subsets. Both greater diversity than memory cells and a major contribution to the alloresponse seemed to characterize naive T cells. Confirmation was lacking for the suppressive function of proliferating Tregs derived from siplizumab cultures.

Here immunoSEQ multiplex PCR was the method, and the copy in TCRdb shows in-frame clones only, minus some. Of some 100,000 clones in the sample, about 90% were seen once. Note on this clone: Its antigen is currently unknown.

The ends were cut back, 0 bases at V and 7 bases at J, with 8 bases in the middle. The CDR3 loop spans 12 amino acids. Per germline, CDR1 SGHNT and CDR2 YYREEE (reference sequence). Sequencing was carried out using CD4+ T cells sorted from blood. The rearrangement joins TRBV5-4 to TRBJ2-7; D not certain. This sequence was found in a human donor in good health. Some clones in this sample may be carry-over from other donors' samples. The CDR3 DNA reads as TGTGCCAGCAGCTTGGTGGATTTGGAGCAGTACTTC. This encodes CASSLVDLEQYF.